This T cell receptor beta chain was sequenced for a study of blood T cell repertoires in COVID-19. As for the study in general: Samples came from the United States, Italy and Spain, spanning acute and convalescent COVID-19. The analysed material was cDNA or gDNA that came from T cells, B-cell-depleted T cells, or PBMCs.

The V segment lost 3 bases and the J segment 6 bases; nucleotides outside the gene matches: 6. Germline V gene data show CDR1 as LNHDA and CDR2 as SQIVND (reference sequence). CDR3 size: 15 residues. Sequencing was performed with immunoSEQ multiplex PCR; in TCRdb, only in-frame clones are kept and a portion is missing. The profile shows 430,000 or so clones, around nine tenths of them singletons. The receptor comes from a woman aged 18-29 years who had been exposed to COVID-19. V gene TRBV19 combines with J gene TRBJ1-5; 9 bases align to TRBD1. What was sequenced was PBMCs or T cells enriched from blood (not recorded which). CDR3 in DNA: TGTGCCAGTAGTATCGGACAGGGGAGGTTTCAGCCCCAGCATTTT. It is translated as CASSIGQGRFQPQHF.